Below are 2 T cell receptor beta chains sequenced from a single sample in a study of T-cell memory formation after mild COVID-19. MiXCR, run by TCRdb on the 5' RACE reads, gives a single entry per CDR3 protein. The sample yields 450,000 or so distinct CDR3 sequences, nearly 25% seen once. Specimen: PBMCs or a T cell subset sorted from them (not recorded which). All receptors come from an adult woman who had mild COVID-19 (a few samples of this study predate the infection). Cell type and time point are not known.

The sample holds many counts of this clonotype. The chain links TRBV7-8 to TRBJ1-2; 9 nucleotides match TRBD1. Germline CDR1 SGHVS, CDR2 FQNEAQ. CDR3 length: 15 residues. Unmatched junction bases numbered 12, after V lost 5 bases and J lost 8 bases. For the CDR3, the DNA is TGTGCCAGCAGCCCCATGGGACAGGGAACGGGGGGCTACACCTTC. This sequence encodes CASSPMGQGTGGYTF.

This clonotype was seen a handful of times. The chain is built from TRBV28 and TRBJ2-5, with D possibly being TRBD2 (5 bases). Germline V gene lookup returns CDR1 MDHEN and CDR2 SYDVKM. This CDR3 is 13 amino acids long. Trimming stripped 3 bases from V and 4 bases from J, with 9 bases between. CDR3 sequence: CASSFIGGETQYF. CDR3 nucleotides: TGTGCCAGCAGTTTTATTGGAGGAGAGACCCAGTACTTC.